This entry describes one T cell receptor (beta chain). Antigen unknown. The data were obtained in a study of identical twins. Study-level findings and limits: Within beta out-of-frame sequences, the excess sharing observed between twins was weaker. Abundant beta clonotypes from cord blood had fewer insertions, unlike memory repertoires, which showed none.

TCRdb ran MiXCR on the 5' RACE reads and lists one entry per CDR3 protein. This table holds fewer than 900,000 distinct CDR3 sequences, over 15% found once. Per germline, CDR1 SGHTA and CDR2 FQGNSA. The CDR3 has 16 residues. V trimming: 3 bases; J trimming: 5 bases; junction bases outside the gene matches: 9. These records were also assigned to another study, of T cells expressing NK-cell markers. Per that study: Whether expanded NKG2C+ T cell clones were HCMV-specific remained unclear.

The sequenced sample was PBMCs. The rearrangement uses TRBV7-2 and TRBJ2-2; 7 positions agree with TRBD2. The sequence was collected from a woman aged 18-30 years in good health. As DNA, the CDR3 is TGTGCCAGCAGCTTCCGTTCGGGAGGCACGACCGGGGAGCTGTTTTTT. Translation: CASSFRSGGTTGELFF.